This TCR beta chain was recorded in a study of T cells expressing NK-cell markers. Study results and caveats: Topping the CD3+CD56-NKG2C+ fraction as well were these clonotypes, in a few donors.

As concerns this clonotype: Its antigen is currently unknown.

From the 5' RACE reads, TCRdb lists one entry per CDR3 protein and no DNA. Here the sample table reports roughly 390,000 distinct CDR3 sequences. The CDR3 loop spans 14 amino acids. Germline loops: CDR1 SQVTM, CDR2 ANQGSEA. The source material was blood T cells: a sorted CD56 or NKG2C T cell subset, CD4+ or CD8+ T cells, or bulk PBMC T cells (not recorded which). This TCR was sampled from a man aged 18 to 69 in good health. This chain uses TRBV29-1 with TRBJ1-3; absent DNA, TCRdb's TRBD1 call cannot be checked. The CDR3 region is CSVPGGANGNTIYF. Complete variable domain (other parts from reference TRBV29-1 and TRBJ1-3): SAVISQKPSRDICQRGTSLTIQCQVDSQVTMMFWYRQQPGQSLTLIATANQGSEATYESGFVIDKFPISRPNLTFSTLTVSNMSPEDSSIYLCSVPGGANGNTIYFGEGSWLTVV.